This T cell receptor (beta chain) was sequenced during a study of blood T cell repertoires in COVID-19. On the study more broadly: From the United States, Italy and Spain came samples of acute and convalescent COVID-19. T cells, B-cell-depleted T cells, or PBMCs supplied cDNA or gDNA.

The germline gives CDR1 SEHNR, CDR2 FQNEAQ (reference sequence). V was cut by 3 bases and J by 3 bases, with 11 bases left in between. The length of the CDR3 is 14 residues. Authors' processing steps: It was from reference gene primer amplification that nucleated cell counts were estimated. TCRdb's copy holds only in-frame clones and misses some; the assay was immunoSEQ multiplex PCR. V and J calls and clone size are as listed in that table; D and trimming were resolved from the DNA. This sample yields under 200,000 clones, of which approximately 80% are seen a single time; around 3.2% belongs to the top ten. Two negative PCRs, clearance, or symptom resolution had been documented for recovered Cohort 3 donors.

The chain joins TRBV7-9 to TRBJ1-2, with D perhaps matching TRBD1 (6 bases). This receptor was identified in a woman aged 60-70 years who had recovered from COVID-19. Sequenced material: PBMCs or T cells enriched from blood (not recorded which). The CDR3 DNA follows: TGTGCCAGCAGCTTCAATCGACAGGACTATGGCTACACCTTC. Encoded protein: CASSFNRQDYGYTF.